A single sample is the source of the 18 T cell receptor beta chains below, sequenced in a study of blood T cell repertoires in COVID-19. Only in-frame clones appear in the TCRdb table, and some are missing; sequencing was by immunoSEQ multiplex PCR. The sample yields approximately 60,000 clones, about 75% seen once. Input material: peripheral blood. The origin of the receptors is a man in his fifties or sixties with active or convalescent COVID-19.

This clone appeared a few times. The CDR3 DNA sequence: TGTGCCATCAGTGTACAGGCGAGCACTGAAGCTTTCTTT. As protein: CAISVQASTEAFF. The rearrangement uses TRBV10-3 and TRBJ1-1, with a possible D match to TRBD1 (5 bases). The CDR3 is 13 amino acids. The V and J ends lost 4 bases and 4 bases respectively, with 10 bases between them. Germline CDR1 and CDR2: ENHRY and SYGVKD.

This clone occurred a few times. J is TRBJ2-3 and V is TRBV3-1 (or the pseudogene TRBV3-2); 13 bases are shared with TRBD2. With V trimmed by 2 bases and J by 4 bases, 3 bases remained unmatched. The CDR3 consists of 16 residues. Germline-derived CDR1 and CDR2 are LGHDT and YNNKEL (reference sequence). The CDR3 DNA sequence: TGTGCCAGCAGCCAAAGACTAGCGGGGGGTGCAGATACGCAGTATTTT. Protein sequence: CASSQRLAGGADTQYF.

The chain links TRBV7-3 to TRBJ1-2, with 7 bases identical to TRBD1. CDR1 is SGHTA, CDR2 FQGTGA, per germline. The CDR3 is made up of 16 amino acids. J gave up 3 bases and V 5 bases, and 12 bases lay outside the gene matches. This CDR3 reads CASSTYATGDYYGYTF. CDR3 nucleotide sequence: TGTGCCAGCAGCACCTACGCAACAGGGGACTACTATGGCTACACCTTC.

The rearrangement links TRBV15 to TRBJ2-3, with D perhaps TRBD1 (5 bases). Germline V CDR1 and CDR2: LNHNV, YYDKDF (reference sequence). The length of the CDR3 is 13 residues. V was cut by 6 bases and J by 9 bases, with 16 bases left in between. The CDR3, as DNA: TGTGCCACCAGTTTTCCAGGGCAAGTAACGCAGTATTTT. Its translation is CATSFPGQVTQYF.

This rearrangement joins TRBV5-1 to TRBJ2-3; D not resolved. This CDR3 comprises 13 residues. The germline gives CDR1 SGHRS, CDR2 YFSETQ. Trimming took off 3 bases at V and 0 bases at J, with 5 bases between the two ends. CDR3 in DNA: TGCGCCAGCAGCTCTGAGAGCACAGATACGCAGTATTTT. Translation: CASSSESTDTQYF.

This clone was found once. The gene calls are TRBV7-8 and TRBJ2-7; 9 bases agree with TRBD2. Germline CDR1 SGHVS, CDR2 FQNEAQ. With V trimmed by 7 bases and J by 5 bases, 9 bases remained unmatched. This CDR3 region has 14 residues. The CDR3 protein is CASTVAGVRDEQYF. Written as DNA, the CDR3 is TGTGCCAGCACCGTAGCGGGAGTACGGGACGAGCAGTACTTC.

The rearrangement uses TRBV11-2 and TRBJ1-2, with TRBD1 identical over 7 bases. With V trimmed by 4 bases and J by 8 bases, 10 bases remained unmatched. Germline CDR1 reads SGHAT; CDR2 reads FQNNGV. CDR3 length: 14 residues. The CDR3 bases are TGTGCCAGCAGCTCTCCATACAGGGACAGCGGCTACACCTTC. This translates into CASSSPYRDSGYTF.

The V gene is TRBV19, the J gene TRBJ1-2, with a tentative D call TRBD1 (6 bases). V was shortened by 4 bases and J by 8 bases, with 32 bases between the two germline ends. The CDR3 is 19 amino acids. CDR1 and CDR2 (germline): LNHDA, SQIVND (reference sequence). The CDR3 coding sequence is TGTGCCAGTAGTACTCGCCCTCCGGGACAAGGAGGCCGTTTGCGGGGCTACACCTTC. Translation gives CASSTRPPGQGGRLRGYTF.

This clone occurred a few times. This chain connects TRBV4-1 to TRBJ1-1; D perhaps matches TRBD1 (5 bases). V lost 7 bases and J lost 6, with 24 bases in between. This CDR3 spans 16 amino acids. The germline CDR1 and CDR2 sequences are MGHRA and YSYEKL. As DNA, the CDR3 is TGCGCCAGCACTTCCCTCGGGGGAGGAAATCAAGCTGAAGCTTTCTTT. It specifies CASTSLGGGNQAEAFF.

The sample holds one count of this clone. The J gene is TRBJ2-1, the V gene TRBV7-2, with D perhaps matching TRBD2 (6 bases). Per the germline V gene, CDR1 is SGHTA and CDR2 is FQGNSA. The ends were cut back, 5 bases at V and 5 bases at J, with 10 bases in the middle. This CDR3 is 13 amino acids long. In nucleotides, the CDR3 is TGTGCCAGCAGCATTAGCGGAAACAATGAGCAGTTCTTC. Translation gives CASSISGNNEQFF. Based on the CDR3 plus reference TRBV7-2 and TRBJ2-1, the full variable domain is GAGVSQSPSNKVTEKGKDVELRCDPISGHTALYWYRQSLGQGLEFLIYFQGNSAPDKSGLPSDRFSAERTGGSVSTLTIQRTQQEDSAVYLCASSISGNNEQFFGPGTRLTVL.

The sample holds one count of this clone. The chain carries TRBV13 and TRBJ1-3; D gene ambiguous. Germline loops: CDR1 PRHDT, CDR2 FYEKMQ (reference sequence). Between the trimmed V and J ends, which lost 3 bases and 6 bases, there was a span of 9 bases. The CDR3 length is 13 residues. The CDR3 nucleotides are TGTGCCAGCAGCTTGATCCAGGAAAACACCATATATTTT. It codes for CASSLIQENTIYF.

V and J are TRBV24-1 and TRBJ2-1, with TRBD1 matching over 9 bases. V gave up 9 bases and J gave up 1 base; unmatched junction bases: 0. Germline loops: CDR1 KGHDR, CDR2 SFDVKD. The CDR3 is 13 amino acids. CDR3 bases: TGTGCCACCGGACAGGGGTCCTACAATGAGCAGTTCTTC. Protein: CATGQGSYNEQFF.

The gene calls are TRBV5-1 and TRBJ1-2, with a possible D match to TRBD1 (6 bases). Between the trimmed V and J ends, which lost 4 bases and 4 bases, there was a span of 14 bases. The CDR3 runs 14 residues. Germline lookup yields CDR1 SGHRS and CDR2 YFSETQ. In DNA, the CDR3 is TGCGCCAGCAGCCCACAAACAGGGACCTATGGCTACACCTTC. It specifies CASSPQTGTYGYTF. The variable domain in full, with the rest retrieved from reference TRBV5-1 and TRBJ1-2, is KAGVTQTPRYLIKTRGQQVTLSCSPISGHRSVSWYQQTPGQGLQFLFEYFSETQRNKGNFPGRFSGRQFSNSRSEMNVSTLELGDSALYLCASSPQTGTYGYTFGSGTRLTVV.

Here the CDR3 reads CASSLTGAGGPLYF. Written as DNA, the CDR3 is TGTGCCAGCAGCCTTACCGGCGCGGGAGGGCCGCTGTACTTC. The chain is built from TRBV7-2 and TRBJ2-7; TRBD2 agrees at 9 bases. J was trimmed by 12 bases and V by 5 bases; bases with no gene match: 14. This CDR3 spans 14 amino acids. CDR1 and CDR2 from the germline V gene are SGHTA and FQGNSA.

The table lists this clone with many counts. This rearrangement joins TRBV19 to TRBJ1-2; TRBD1 matches 9 bases. The CDR3 is made up of 17 amino acids. Per the germline V gene, CDR1 is LNHDA and CDR2 is SQIVND (reference sequence). V was pared by 0 bases and J by 8 bases, with 13 bases of the junction left unmatched. The CDR3 reads CASSIDLGTGSRKGYTF. CDR3 in DNA: TGTGCCAGTAGTATAGATCTCGGGACAGGGTCCCGGAAAGGCTACACCTTC.

The chain employs TRBV6-6 and TRBJ1-1; D ambiguous. Germline values: CDR1 MNHNY, CDR2 SVGAGI (reference sequence). The CDR3 has 11 amino acids. V was trimmed by 7 bases and J by 12 bases, leaving 15 bases between them. CDR3 coding DNA: TGTGCCAGCACCGCCGACGGGTTGACTTTCTTT. It specifies CASTADGLTFF.

This clone was seen a single time. This chain uses TRBV6-5 with TRBJ2-1; 14 nucleotides align to TRBD2. The CDR3 is made up of 14 amino acids. J gave up 4 bases and V 10 bases, and 3 bases lay outside the gene matches. Germline V gene data show CDR1 as MNHEY and CDR2 as SVGAGI. CDR3 amino acids: CATGTSGGYNEQFF. DNA for the CDR3: TGTGCCACCGGGACTAGCGGGGGTTACAATGAGCAGTTCTTC.

The CDR3 region has the DNA TGCGCCAGCAGCCAGGAGAGTTTGGGACTAGATGGGACCCAGTACTTC. Its protein product is CASSQESLGLDGTQYF. The chain joins TRBV5-1 to TRBJ2-5; 8 bases map to TRBD2. V lost 4 bases and J lost 7; bases outside the gene matches: 15. CDR3 length: 16 residues. CDR1 and CDR2 from the germline V gene are SGHRS and YFSETQ.